This TCR beta chain is from a study of Ad26.COV2.S vaccination and SARS-CoV-2 variants (dated by TCRdb to the early 2020s). For context, the study as a whole: Donors in the vaccine arm were drawn from COV1001, a multicentre, randomized, double-blind, placebo-controlled phase I-IIa trial testing Ad26.COV2.S in healthy adults. Ad26.COV2.S was administered intramuscularly at 5 x 10^10 or 1 x 10^11 viral particles, either as a single shot or as two shots given 56 days apart. The specificity and breadth of SARS-CoV-2-reactive T cell receptors after Ad26.COV2.S vaccination were assessed by TCRbeta repertoire sequencing. A total of around 32 samples were included in the TCR-sequenced set, comprising around 19 Ad26.COV2.S vaccine recipients, 5 placebo recipients and 8 SARS-CoV-2 convalescent individuals. Trial participants were randomized into five groups of five: low-dose or high-dose Ad26.COV2.S given once or twice, or placebo on both occasions. Blinding of investigators to trial group allocation was maintained during experiments and outcome assessment.

TCRbeta CDR3 regions were sequenced with the immunoSEQ Assay. After extraction, genomic DNA underwent amplification by bias-controlled multiplex PCR, followed by high-throughput sequencing. Per the source publication's procedure: To quantify the absolute abundance of each unique TCRbeta CDR3 region, sequences were collapsed and filtered. T cell fraction was estimated by normalizing TCRbeta template counts to usable DNA, with usable DNA measured through amplification of reference genes found in all nucleated cells. Repertoire TCRs were annotated as SARS-CoV-2-specific by exact matching of V gene, CDR3 amino acid sequence and J gene to a known reactive TCR set. The reference SARS-CoV-2 TCR set was obtained from MIRA and was filtered for enrichment in COVID-19-positive ImmuneCODE repertoires, whereby public or cross-reactive TCRs were removed. Based on the MIRA antigens, annotated TCRs were further analysed at the level of specific ORF or position within ORF. Breadth was defined as annotated unique rearrangements over total unique productive rearrangements; depth was the summed frequency of those rearrangements. Two-sided Wilcoxon rank-sum tests were applied when comparing TCR breadth between groups. The source is immuneACCESS, and TCRdb retained only in-frame sequences with V and J called. Part of the clones is not carried over; for the studies checked, unresolved V genes explain less than half of this, and the remainder is unexplained. D and trimming were read from the DNA, whereas the V and J calls and clone size are those reported in that table. The sample has 450,000 to 550,000 clones on record, about 88% of them singletons. The biggest ten clones account for 2.5% of the sample.

As concerns this clone: Its recognized antigen is unknown. The input lacks base qualities; no much larger clone sits a single base away.

The intended sense of this specimen's treatment or condition label: around 19 received Ad26.COV2.S at low or high dose, single or two shots; 5 received placebo; per-sample allocation not given. Repertoires of vaccine and placebo recipients were sequenced from samples taken on day 63 after the first injection. Between 29 July and 7 August 2020, Cohort 1b enrolled 20 to 30 adults aged 18-55 years at one site in Boston, USA. Ad26.COV2.S consisted of a replication-incompetent adenovirus type 26 vector by which a prefusion-stabilized SARS-CoV-2 spike protein from the original Wuhan strain was expressed. Overall study outcomes, separate from this receptor: The authors noted that total T cell responses may have been underestimated by the TCR breadth and depth analyses. After vaccination, substantial breadth of spike-specific CD8+ and CD4+ T cell responses was reported. Spike-specific TCR breadth was higher in Ad26.COV2.S recipients than in placebo recipients (P = 0.0014). Non-spike TCR breadth was comparable between vaccine and placebo recipients, consistent with the vaccine containing only spike. The study was not powered to compare responses between vaccine doses or regimens.

The sequence came from a person between 18 and 65 years old who received the Ad26.COV2.S COVID-19 vaccine or a placebo. Sequences were derived from peripheral blood, sampled in a trial of Ad26.COV2.S vaccine versus placebo.

The nucleotides read TGCGCCAGCAGCCAAGGCATAGGCGACTATGGCTACACCTTC. Its protein reads: CASSQGIGDYGYTF. The chain links TRBV4-1 with TRBJ1-2; the D gene is unclear. Its CDR3 holds 14 amino acids, cysteine through phenylalanine. Only CDR3 DNA is held: 42 bases, read in frame from base 1. The junction carries 9 bases between V and J, which are trimmed by 1 base and 3 bases respectively. In the germline V gene, CDR1 corresponds to MGHRA and CDR2 to YSYEKL.